One sample yielded the 3 T cell receptor beta chains listed below, sequenced in a study of shared clonotypes between healthy human individuals (dated by TCRdb to 2018 to 2021). CD8 naive samples consisted of CD45RO-negative cells that were positively selected for CCR7, yielding a CD45RA+CCR7+ population without TemRA cells. Library generation was performed with the immunoSEQ multiplex PCR assay. This immuneACCESS table, as held by TCRdb, lists in-frame sequences with V and J called but not all clones. Of the missing ones, under half trace to an unresolved V gene in checked studies; the others have no known cause. This sample holds 2 million to 2.5 million clones; 93% were observed only once. The ten most abundant clones make up 1.5% to 2% of the sample. Sequenced sample: naive CD8+ T cells from PBMCs. The cell subset or site tag for this specimen amounts to: CD45RA+CCR7+. The source of these receptors is a man in his late teens or twenties in good health. Some clones in this sample may be carry-over from other donors' samples.

The chain is built from TRBV28 and TRBJ2-1, with D perhaps TRBD2 (6 bases). Germline loops: CDR1 MDHEN, CDR2 SYDVKM. The CDR3 is made up of 15 amino acids. Trimming removed 3 bases from V and 2 bases from J, with 11 bases in between. As DNA, the CDR3 is TGTGCCAGCAGTTTCCTACGGGAGACCTACAATGAGCAGTTCTTC. It specifies CASSFLRETYNEQFF.

The V call is TRBV6-1, the J call TRBJ1-5; 8 bases line up with TRBD1. Germline V lookup: CDR1 MNHNS, CDR2 SASEGT. The CDR3 consists of 15 residues. V lost 1 base to trimming and J lost 4 bases; unmatched junction nucleotides: 3. The CDR3 loop reads CASSEGDRWNQPQHF. In DNA, the CDR3 is TGTGCCAGCAGTGAAGGGGACAGGTGGAATCAGCCCCAGCATTTT.

The chain links TRBV27 to TRBJ2-7; TRBD2 matches at 7 bases. The CDR3 runs to 17 residues. V dropped 0 bases and J dropped 4; count of bases not matched to a gene: 12. The germline CDR1 and CDR2 sequences are MNHEY and SMNVEV (reference sequence). The CDR3 DNA is TGTGCCAGCAGTTTATCGGGTGAGGCCGGGAGGCCGTACGAGCAGTACTTC. Translation gives CASSLSGEAGRPYEQYF.